Following are 8 T cell receptor beta chains from one sample sequenced in a study of T cell responses to AZD1222 COVID-19 vaccine. TCRdb keeps only in-frame clones here, not all; method: immunoSEQ multiplex PCR. The table includes over 100,000 clones, around 90% detected once. This specimen consisted of peripheral blood, obtained on day 0 of MenACWY control vaccination. The source is an adult in good health.

V is TRBV29-1 and J is TRBJ2-1; TRBD2 might be the D (6 bases). This CDR3 has 18 residues. The germline V gene has CDR1 SQVTM and CDR2 ANQGSEA. Between the trimmed V and J ends, which lost 0 bases and 2 bases, there was a span of 20 bases. The CDR3 region has the DNA TGCAGCGTTGAAGAAGCTAGCGAGGCCTTGTGGGCCTACAATGAGCAGTTCTTC. Protein sequence: CSVEEASEALWAYNEQFF.

CDR3 sequence reads: CASSSTGGTGIETEAFF. The CDR3 DNA follows: TGCGCCAGCAGCTCGACAGGGGGCACGGGCATAGAAACTGAAGCTTTCTTT. The V gene is TRBV5-1, the J gene TRBJ1-1; 10 positions match TRBD1. Germline CDR1 is SGHRS and CDR2 is YFSETQ. CDR3 length: 17 residues. J was trimmed by 5 bases and V by 3 bases; bases with no gene match: 13.

This chain joins TRBV25-1 and TRBJ1-2; D gene uncertain. Per germline, CDR1 MGHDK and CDR2 SYGVNS. The CDR3 extends over 16 amino acids. V was pared by 1 base and J by 0 bases, with 12 bases between. DNA for the CDR3: TGTGCCAGCAGTGAATTGGCACATGGAGCTAACTATGGCTACACCTTC. Protein: CASSELAHGANYGYTF.

The chain employs TRBV2 and TRBJ2-7; D remains unclear. The CDR3 is 12 residues long. The V gene's germline CDR1 is SNHLY and CDR2 FYNNEI. Trimming shortened V by 4 bases and J by 0 bases, and 4 bases separated the two germline ends. CDR3 nucleotides: TGTGCCAGCAGTGCGTACTCCTACGAGCAGTACTTC. Its protein product is CASSAYSYEQYF.

The genes are TRBV19 and TRBJ2-1, with 8 nucleotides matching TRBD2. The trim removed 3 bases at V and 5 bases at J, leaving 9 bases unmatched. CDR1 and CDR2 (germline): LNHDA, SQIVND (reference sequence). The CDR3 runs 16 residues. The CDR3 protein is CASSILAGLYDNEQFF. The CDR3 coding sequence is TGTGCCAGTAGTATCTTAGCGGGACTCTACGACAATGAGCAGTTCTTC. Using reference TRBV19 and TRBJ2-1 for the parts outside the CDR3, the full variable domain is DGGITQSPKYLFRKEGQNVTLSCEQNLNHDAMYWYRQDPGQGLRLIYYSQIVNDFQKGDIAEGYSVSREKKESFPLTVTSAQKNPTAFYLCASSILAGLYDNEQFFGPGTRLTVL.

The genes are TRBV7-9 and TRBJ1-5, with D uncertain. The germline V and J ends were trimmed by 5 bases and 0 bases, with 5 bases remaining between them. Germline loops: CDR1 SEHNR, CDR2 FQNEAQ (reference sequence). The CDR3 sequence is 13 residues long. The CDR3 DNA reads as TGTGCCAGCAGCCGCGATAGCAATCAGCCCCAGCATTTT. Its translation is CASSRDSNQPQHF.

The rearrangement joins TRBV4-3 to TRBJ2-1; D is possibly TRBD2 (6 bases). Trimming cost V 0 bases and J 7 bases, with 10 bases left between them. The CDR3 is 14 amino acids. Germline assignment: CDR1 LGHNA and CDR2 YSLEER. In nucleotides, the CDR3 is TGCGCCAGCAGCCAAGATCCCAGCGGGAATGAGCAGTTCTTC. Translating gives CASSQDPSGNEQFF.

This chain connects TRBV27 to TRBJ1-6; D is uncertain. Trimming left V 0 bases short and J 7 bases short, with 7 bases between. The V gene's germline CDR1 is MNHEY and CDR2 SMNVEV (reference sequence). This CDR3 has 14 amino acids. CDR3 amino acids: CASSLSGGNSPLHF. The CDR3 bases are TGTGCCAGCAGTTTATCGGGCGGAAATTCACCCCTCCACTTT.